This entry lists 7 T cell receptor beta chains sequenced from one sample in a study of neoadjuvant anti-PD-1 for oral cavity cancer. The assay was immunoSEQ multiplex PCR, and TCRdb's table has in-frame clones only and misses some. The sample lists 18,000 or so clones; 65% to 85% were seen once. The sequences come from PBMCs, collected before nivolumab (anti-PD-1) treatment. The receptors originated from a person aged 35-80 years with oral cavity squamous cell carcinoma.

V gene TRBV2 combines with J gene TRBJ2-2, with a tentative D call TRBD1 (5 bases). V shed 9 bases and J shed 5 bases, with 16 bases lying between them. There are 14 residues in the CDR3. Germline loops: CDR1 SNHLY, CDR2 FYNNEI. CDR3 DNA: TGTGCCAGTGGGCCGTCAGGGTGGACCGGGGAGCTGTTTTTT. Protein product: CASGPSGWTGELFF.

This clone was counted only a few times. The J gene is TRBJ1-2, the V gene TRBV19, with 8 nucleotides matching TRBD1. The CDR3 has 13 amino acids. CDR1 is LNHDA and CDR2 is SQIVND in the germline V gene (reference sequence). The J segment lost 4 bases and the V segment lost 5 bases, leaving 3 bases of the junction unmatched. CDR3 protein: CASSYGQGYGYTF. As DNA, the CDR3 is TGTGCCAGTAGTTATGGACAGGGCTATGGCTACACCTTC.

As DNA, the CDR3 is TGTGCCAGCAGTGTTGGACAGGGGGCCTATGAGCAGTTCTTC. Protein sequence: CASSVGQGAYEQFF. The rearrangement uses TRBV2 and TRBJ2-1, with 11 positions matching TRBD1. V lost 4 bases to trimming and J lost 8 bases; unmatched junction nucleotides: 4. CDR1 SNHLY and CDR2 FYNNEI come from the germline V gene. The CDR3 spans 14 residues.

The chain recombines TRBV29-1 with TRBJ2-5; D uncertain. Germline V gene data show CDR1 as SQVTM and CDR2 as ANQGSEA. V lost 3 bases to trimming and J lost 2 bases, with 1 base between them. The length of the CDR3 is 10 residues. The CDR3 DNA follows: TGCAGCGTTGATCAAGAGACCCAGTACTTC. Translating it yields CSVDQETQYF. The complete variable domain, with remaining parts taken from reference TRBV29-1 and TRBJ2-5, reads SAVISQKPSRDICQRGTSLTIQCQVDSQVTMMFWYRQQPGQSLTLIATANQGSEATYESGFVIDKFPISRPNLTFSTLTVSNMSPEDSSIYLCSVDQETQYFGPGTRLLVL.

The chain combines TRBV13 with TRBJ1-5, with D hard to call. V dropped 3 bases and J dropped 6 bases, with 6 bases sitting between them. Germline V gene lookup returns CDR1 PRHDT and CDR2 FYEKMQ (reference sequence). CDR3 length: 12 amino acids. As DNA, the CDR3 is TGTGCCAGCAGCTTCGGTAGTCAGCCCCAGCATTTT. Translating it yields CASSFGSQPQHF.

This clone was detected only a few times. The gene calls are TRBV5-1 and TRBJ2-2, with D maybe TRBD1 (5 bases). Germline V lookup: CDR1 SGHRS, CDR2 YFSETQ. The CDR3 totals 15 residues. V was cut by 1 base and J by 8 bases, with 15 bases left in between. This CDR3 reads CASSLRADPGGELFF. The CDR3 nucleotides read TGCGCCAGCAGCTTGAGGGCGGACCCAGGGGGGGAGCTGTTTTTT.

This clone came up a few times. The chain joins TRBV5-1 to TRBJ2-7, with D hard to call. This CDR3 has 13 residues. Germline V gives CDR1 SGHRS, CDR2 YFSETQ. V lost 2 bases to trimming and J lost 2 bases, with 8 bases between them. This CDR3 is CASSLNSPYEQYF. CDR3 bases: TGCGCCAGCAGCTTAAACAGTCCCTACGAGCAGTACTTC.